The 17 T cell receptor beta chains below come from one sample, sequenced in a study of blood T cells in healthy people across ages. Then a second PCR, running about 7 to 11 cycles, was carried out with a sample-barcoded 5' primer and a J-beta primer mix. Each CDR3 protein is one row after TCRdb ran MiXCR on the 5' RACE reads. The sample has fewer than 600,000 distinct CDR3 sequences; roughly a quarter are singletons. The same specimen was also included in a second study, on T cells of mothers and their children.

Sequenced: blood. These receptors were collected from a boy under 10 years old in good health.

This clonotype was observed at least ten times. The chain couples TRBV30 to TRBJ2-5; 8 positions match TRBD2. CDR3 size: 15 residues. Per the germline V gene, CDR1 is GTSNPN and CDR2 is SVGIG (reference sequence). Trimming at V came to 5 bases and at J to 2 bases, leaving 10 bases not matched to a gene. The CDR3 loop is CAWGRGGPAQETQYF. As DNA, the CDR3 is TGTGCCTGGGGCCGGGGGGGACCCGCACAAGAGACCCAGTACTTC.

The chain has TRBV27 and TRBJ2-7; 15 nucleotides line up with TRBD2. V was pared by 5 bases and J by 4 bases, with 3 bases of the junction left unmatched. The CDR3 sequence is 15 residues long. From germline, CDR1 is MNHEY and CDR2 SMNVEV (reference sequence). CDR3 residues: CASSVGTSGRYEQYF. The DNA for the CDR3 is TGTGCCAGCAGTGTAGGGACTAGCGGGAGGTACGAGCAGTACTTC.

The V and J genes are TRBV5-5 and TRBJ2-5, with D unresolved. The DNA end lines up better with TRBJ2-1; the J call may be wrong. CDR3 size: 15 residues. CDR1 SGHKS and CDR2 YYEKEE come from the germline V gene (reference sequence). The CDR3 here is CASSLDLANYNEQFF. Written as DNA, the CDR3 is TGTGCCAGCAGCTTGGATTTAGCTAACTACAATGAGCAGTTCTTC.

This chain uses TRBV10-3 with TRBJ2-3; D is unclear. V was shortened by 5 bases and J by 5 bases, with 8 bases between the two germline ends. The CDR3 spans 12 residues. CDR1 and CDR2 from the germline V gene are ENHRY and SYGVKD. CDR3 sequence (DNA): TGTGCCATCAGTTCAAGTCTAGATACGCAGTATTTT. This codes for CAISSSLDTQYF.

This clonotype has a handful of counts. The chain links TRBV12-3 or TRBV12-4 to TRBJ2-3; 7 nucleotides match TRBD1. Trimming removed 5 bases from V and 8 bases from J; junction bases left unmatched: 4. The CDR3 runs to 12 residues. The CDR3 coding sequence is TGTGCCAGCAGTCTAGACAGGGCTACGCAGTATTTT. It translates to CASSLDRATQYF.

This clonotype was picked up a small number of times. This chain joins TRBV18 and TRBJ1-5, with D perhaps TRBD1 (6 bases). The CDR3 consists of 16 residues. V lost 1 base to trimming and J lost 7 bases, with 17 bases between them. From germline, CDR1 is KGHSH and CDR2 LQKENI. The CDR3 loop reads CASSPLDSRPWQPQHF. As DNA, the CDR3 is TGTGCCAGCTCACCACTGGACAGCCGGCCTTGGCAGCCCCAGCATTTT. Together with reference TRBV18 and TRBJ1-5, the CDR3 gives the full variable domain: NAGVMQNPRHLVRRRGQEARLRCSPMKGHSHVYWYRQLPEEGLKFMVYLQKENIIDESGMPKERFSAEFPKEGPSILRIQQVVRGDSAAYFCASSPLDSRPWQPQHFGDGTRLSIL.

The rearrangement links TRBV29-1 to TRBJ1-2, with D perhaps TRBD1 (6 bases). Per germline, CDR1 SQVTM and CDR2 ANQGSEA. CDR3 length: 14 amino acids. Trimming removed 4 bases at V and 0 bases at J, with 12 bases between. CDR3 amino acids: CSVGGPPSNYGYTF. The CDR3 DNA is TGCAGCGTTGGGGGGCCTCCTTCTAACTATGGCTACACCTTC.

The genes are TRBV6-6 and TRBJ1-2; 10 bases align to TRBD1. Germline lookup yields CDR1 MNHNY and CDR2 SVGAGI (reference sequence). The CDR3 has 14 amino acids. The ends lost 5 bases at V and 4 bases at J; junction bases unmatched: 4. CDR3: CASSRGTGAYGYTF. The CDR3 coding sequence is TGTGCCAGCAGTCGAGGGACAGGGGCCTATGGCTACACCTTC.

This clonotype showed up just a few times. The V gene is TRBV12-3 or TRBV12-4, the J gene TRBJ2-7; 7 bases match TRBD1. J gave up 7 bases and V 3 bases, and 18 bases lay outside the gene matches. The CDR3 runs 17 residues. The CDR3 spells CASSFYFGQDKPLEQYF. CDR3 nucleotides: TGTGCCAGCAGTTTCTATTTCGGACAGGACAAGCCTTTAGAGCAGTACTTC.

This clonotype was seen at least ten times. The chain is built from TRBV27 and TRBJ2-1; D perhaps matches TRBD1 (5 bases). The J call may be mistaken, given a closer DNA end match to TRBJ2-5. From germline, CDR1 is MNHEY and CDR2 SMNVEV (reference sequence). The CDR3 extends over 13 amino acids. The CDR3 spells CASSLGARETQYF. DNA for the CDR3: TGTGCCAGCAGTTTAGGGGCCCGAGAGACCCAGTACTTC.

V and J are TRBV10-3 and TRBJ1-4; D not certain. CDR1 and CDR2 from the germline V gene are ENHRY and SYGVKD. This CDR3 has 10 residues. V dropped 11 bases and J dropped 8 bases, with 9 bases sitting between them. The CDR3 DNA sequence: TGTGCCCCCCTCAGGGAAAAACTGTTTTTT. Protein sequence: CAPLREKLFF.

This clonotype was observed a handful of times. This rearrangement joins TRBV3-1 to TRBJ2-7; TRBD2 matches at 8 bases. Germline CDR1 LGHDT, CDR2 YNNKEL (reference sequence). The CDR3 extends over 15 amino acids. J gave up 2 bases and V 4 bases, and 7 bases lay outside the gene matches. The CDR3 DNA reads TGTGCCAGCAGCCCGCGGGCGGGGGGAACCTACGAGCAGTACTTC. Translation gives CASSPRAGGTYEQYF.

The chain combines TRBV19 with TRBJ2-1; D gene unclear. V was cut by 6 bases and J by 3 bases, with 12 bases left in between. This CDR3 comprises 14 residues. Germline-derived CDR1 and CDR2 are LNHDA and SQIVND (reference sequence). The CDR3 region is CASSRLYGYNEQFF. The CDR3 nucleotides are TGTGCCAGTAGCCGATTATATGGCTACAATGAGCAGTTCTTC. The full variable domain, in which reference TRBV19 and TRBJ2-1 provide the parts outside the CDR3, is DGGITQSPKYLFRKEGQNVTLSCEQNLNHDAMYWYRQDPGQGLRLIYYSQIVNDFQKGDIAEGYSVSREKKESFPLTVTSAQKNPTAFYLCASSRLYGYNEQFFGPGTRLTVL.

The genes are TRBV7-2 and TRBJ1-5; D call uncertain. The germline CDR1 and CDR2 sequences are SGHTA and FQGNSA. The length of the CDR3 is 16 residues. The ends were cut back, 1 base at V and 5 bases at J, with 15 bases in the middle. The CDR3 spells CASSLDTVGGDQPQHF. The CDR3 nucleotides read TGTGCCAGCAGCTTAGATACAGTGGGAGGTGATCAGCCCCAGCATTTT.

The V gene is TRBV6-1, the J gene TRBJ2-5, with 15 bases matching TRBD2. This CDR3 is built from 18 residues. The germline gives CDR1 MNHNS, CDR2 SASEGT. V lost 6 bases and J lost 4; bases outside the gene matches: 12. In DNA, the CDR3 is TGTGCCAGCAGCGGGACTAGCGGGGGGTTGGCCATCGGAGAGACCCAGTACTTC. Translated, it gives CASSGTSGGLAIGETQYF.

The chain combines TRBV12-3 or TRBV12-4 with TRBJ1-4, with 7 bases that match TRBD1. CDR3 length: 14 residues. V lost 6 bases, J lost 10 bases, and 11 bases stayed unmatched. CDR3 sequence reads: CASSQTGTRGKLFF. The CDR3, as DNA: TGTGCCAGCAGCCAGACAGGGACTCGGGGAAAACTGTTTTTT.

This clonotype was detected many times. The chain links TRBV2 to TRBJ2-2; TRBD1 is a possible D gene (5 bases). The V and J ends lost 6 bases and 6 bases respectively, with 8 bases between them. The CDR3 loop spans 12 amino acids. Germline CDR1 reads SNHLY; CDR2 reads FYNNEI. CDR3 amino acids: CASRRGAGELFF. As DNA, the CDR3 is TGTGCCAGCAGAAGGGGTGCCGGGGAGCTGTTTTTT.